One sample yielded the 5 T cell receptor beta chains listed below, sequenced in a study of blood T cell repertoires in COVID-19. Clones were sequenced by immunoSEQ multiplex PCR, and TCRdb holds only the in-frame ones, with some missing. The sample contains 200,000 to 250,000 clones, roughly 87% of which appear only once. The sequencing sample was made of PBMCs or T cells enriched from blood (not recorded which). The receptors shown here come from a man aged 25-40 years who had recovered from COVID-19.

The chain employs TRBV21-1 and TRBJ2-7; the D call of TRBD1 is as the table states it, not checked on the DNA. TRBV21-1 is noted as a pseudogene. This CDR3 is 12 amino acids long. The CDR3 loop is CAKKGVSYEQYF. CDR3 coding DNA: TGTGCCAAAAAGGGGGTGTCCTACGAGCAGTACTTC.

There are many counts of this clone. J is TRBJ1-5 and V is TRBV18; D is unclear. Germline V gives CDR1 KGHSH, CDR2 LQKENI. The germline V and J ends were trimmed by 4 bases and 0 bases, with 10 bases remaining between them. The CDR3 spans 15 residues. The CDR3 bases are TGTGCCAGCTCACTAGAACCGTATAGCAATCAGCCCCAGCATTTT. This translates into CASSLEPYSNQPQHF.

The V and J genes are TRBV3-1 (or the pseudogene TRBV3-2) and TRBJ2-7; D call uncertain. There are 13 residues in the CDR3. In germline, CDR1 is LGHDT, CDR2 YNNKEL (reference sequence). V was trimmed by 2 bases and J by 7 bases, leaving 12 bases between them. The CDR3 loop reads CASSQWAPWEQYF. The CDR3 bases are TGTGCCAGCAGCCAATGGGCGCCCTGGGAGCAGTACTTC.

The chain recombines TRBV2 with TRBJ2-2; weak D call: TRBD1 (5 bases). The CDR3 extends over 13 amino acids. Per the germline V gene, CDR1 is SNHLY and CDR2 is FYNNEI. Between the trimmed V and J ends, which lost 7 bases and 1 base, there was a span of 7 bases. The CDR3 coding sequence is TGTGCCAGCAAAGGGGAGAACACCGGGGAGCTGTTTTTT. Amino acids: CASKGENTGELFF.

This chain connects TRBV6-1 to TRBJ1-1, with 10 nucleotides matching TRBD1. Germline V gene data show CDR1 as MNHNS and CDR2 as SASEGT. This CDR3 is built from 18 residues. J lost 1 base, V lost 2 bases, and 10 bases had no gene match. The CDR3 sequence is CASSESVDRGERNTEAFF. CDR3 in DNA: TGTGCCAGCAGTGAATCGGTGGACAGGGGGGAGAGGAACACTGAAGCTTTCTTT.